The 11 T cell receptor beta chains below were found in one sample sequenced in a study of blood T cell repertoires in COVID-19 (dated by TCRdb to about 2020). Receptor libraries were prepared by the immunoSEQ multiplex PCR assay. This immuneACCESS table, as held by TCRdb, lists in-frame sequences with V and J called but not all clones. Of the missing ones, under half trace to an unresolved V gene in checked studies; the others have no known cause. This sample comprises about 80,000 clones, 70% to 90% of them detected only once. The top ten constitute almost 7% of the sample. Sequenced input: peripheral blood. All receptors come from an elderly woman with acute or convalescent COVID-19.

The count of this clone is one. The chain is built from TRBV18 and TRBJ2-3; 8 positions agree with TRBD2. The CDR3 contains 15 residues. CDR1 and CDR2 from the germline V gene are KGHSH and LQKENI. V was clipped by 1 base and J by 6 bases; unmatched bases: 6. The CDR3 DNA reads TGTGCCAGCTCACCACGAGCGGGAGTCGCGGATACGCAGTATTTT. As protein: CASSPRAGVADTQYF.

This clone came up once. The chain uses TRBV6-6 and TRBJ2-3; a possible D gene is TRBD2 (5 bases). This CDR3 is built from 13 residues. The V and J ends lost 5 bases and 1 base respectively, with 7 bases between them. Germline lookup yields CDR1 MNHNY and CDR2 SVGAGI (reference sequence). CDR3 in amino acids: CASSSGGTDTQYF. DNA of the CDR3: TGTGCCAGCAGTAGCGGAGGCACAGATACGCAGTATTTT.

V gene TRBV6-5 combines with J gene TRBJ1-2; D is perhaps TRBD1 (6 bases). CDR1 and CDR2 from the germline V gene are MNHEY and SVGAGI. V lost 3 bases to trimming and J lost 0 bases, with 11 bases between them. CDR3 length equals 15 residues. The DNA for the CDR3 is TGTGCCAGCAGTTATACCAGGACAGCTAACTATGGCTACACCTTC. Translating it yields CASSYTRTANYGYTF.

This chain joins TRBV11-3 and TRBJ2-2, with 11 bases lining up with TRBD2. The length of the CDR3 is 16 residues. Per germline, CDR1 SGHNT and CDR2 YENEEA. The ends lost 5 bases at V and 1 base at J; junction bases unmatched: 3. CDR3 region: CASSHGTSGNTGELFF. The CDR3 bases are TGTGCCAGCAGCCACGGGACTAGCGGGAACACCGGGGAGCTGTTTTTT.

This clone was counted a few times. J is TRBJ1-5 and V is TRBV18; 10 nucleotides match TRBD1. The CDR3 runs to 14 residues. The germline V gene has CDR1 KGHSH and CDR2 LQKENI. J lost 6 bases, V lost 3 bases, and 2 bases had no gene match. The chain's CDR3 is CASSPDRGAQPQHF. In DNA, the CDR3 is TGTGCCAGCTCACCGGACAGGGGGGCTCAGCCCCAGCATTTT.

The chain uses TRBV9 and TRBJ1-2; D possibly corresponds to TRBD1 (5 bases). Germline CDR1 SGDLS, CDR2 YYNGEE. Trimming cost V 5 bases and J 2 bases, with 13 bases left between them. This CDR3 comprises 14 residues. CDR3 residues: CASSSGLSNYGYTF. DNA for the CDR3: TGTGCCAGCAGTTCGGGACTGTCCAACTATGGCTACACCTTC.

The chain couples TRBV11-2 to TRBJ2-1, with 7 positions matching TRBD2. CDR1 and CDR2 (germline): SGHAT, FQNNGV. CDR3 size: 17 residues. J gave up 0 bases and V 1 base, and 6 bases lay outside the gene matches. DNA for the CDR3: TGTGCCAGCAGCTTAGCGCCGGCGGGAGCCTCCTACAATGAGCAGTTCTTC. Amino acids: CASSLAPAGASYNEQFF.

This clone was recorded only once. The chain carries TRBV6-1 and TRBJ2-3; no firm D call. CDR3 length: 11 residues. CDR1 is MNHNS and CDR2 is SASEGT in the germline V gene. V shed 6 bases and J shed 5 bases, with 6 bases lying between them. The CDR3 DNA is TGTGCCAGCAGCCTCGGAGATACGCAGTATTTT. Its protein is CASSLGDTQYF.

This chain links TRBV19 with TRBJ2-1, with D maybe TRBD1 (7 bases). The CDR3 contains 15 residues. V was trimmed by 7 bases and J by 1 base, leaving 14 bases between them. Per the germline V gene, CDR1 is LNHDA and CDR2 is SQIVND (reference sequence). CDR3 amino acids: CASIPGGLSYNEQFF. Here the CDR3 DNA reads TGTGCCAGTATCCCAGGGGGACTGTCCTACAATGAGCAGTTCTTC.

Notes on this clone: Germline and junction disagree at one end, which may indicate a read error. Here the CDR3 reads CSVEGPLF. CDR3 nucleotide sequence: TGCAGCGTTGAGGGCCCCCTTTTC. The J gene is TRBJ1-2, the V gene TRBV29-1; D gene uncertain. CDR1 SQVTM and CDR2 ANQGSEA come from the germline V gene. This CDR3 region has 8 residues.

This sequence joins TRBV3-1 (or the pseudogene TRBV3-2) and TRBJ2-7, with 10 nucleotides matching TRBD2. V shed 1 base and J 5 bases; nucleotides not matched to a gene: 11. The CDR3 has 17 residues. Germline V gene data show CDR1 as LGHDT and CDR2 as YNNKEL (reference sequence). The chain's CDR3 is CASSQGSAGGRLHEQYF. For the CDR3, the DNA is TGTGCCAGCAGCCAAGGTTCAGCGGGAGGGAGGTTGCACGAGCAGTACTTC.